These 2 T cell receptor beta chains were sequenced from one sample in a study of spatial heterogeneity in lung cancer. TCRdb re-derived calls from the 5' RACE reads in MiXCR, one entry per CDR3 protein. The sample has a few thousand distinct CDR3 sequences, around 20% seen once. The time point denotes: sample taken at primary tumor resection. Unsorted whole RNA of tumor, nontumor lung or frozen PBMC was sequenced. Sequencing used normal lung tissue next to the tumor, obtained at surgery. These receptors were obtained from a male donor with early-stage non-small cell lung cancer.

There are many counts of this clonotype. V is TRBV20-1 and J is TRBJ2-1, with 13 bases matching TRBD2. With 8 bases clipped from V and 3 bases from J, the junction kept 7 bases outside the gene matches. CDR3 size: 15 residues. Germline V gene sequence: CDR1 DFQATT, CDR2 SNEGSKA (reference sequence). This CDR3 is CSHPGTSGDYNEQFF. CDR3 nucleotide sequence: TGCAGTCACCCCGGGACTAGCGGGGACTACAATGAGCAGTTCTTC.

By its share, this clonotype is medium-sized (0.01 to 0.1%). V is TRBV4-2 and J is TRBJ2-3, with TRBD2 matching over 10 bases. The V gene end was trimmed by 1 base and the J gene end by 0 bases; junction bases not matched to a gene: 7. Germline CDR1 is LGHNA and CDR2 is YNFKEQ. This CDR3 is 18 amino acids long. The DNA of the CDR3 is TGTGCCAGCAGCCAAGGTCGAACTAGCGGGGATAGCACAGATACGCAGTATTTT. Translated, it gives CASSQGRTSGDSTDTQYF.